What follows are 3 T cell receptor beta chains derived from one specimen sequenced in a study of shared clonotypes between healthy human individuals (dated by TCRdb to about 2020). CD8 naive samples consisted of CD45RO-negative cells that were positively selected for CCR7, yielding a CD45RA+CCR7+ population without TemRA cells. The library was prepared using the immunoSEQ multiplex PCR assay. In its TCRdb copy, this immuneACCESS table keeps in-frame sequences only and misses some clones. Where compared with another copy, unresolved V genes explain less than half of these, and the others have no known cause. Recorded for this sample are millions of clones; 90% to 95% of them occurred a single time. The top ten hold roughly 1.8% of the sample. Sequencing used naive CD8+ T cells from PBMCs. The cell subset or site label here, explained by the study, means: CD45RA+CCR7+. The origin of the receptors is a man aged 18 to 29 in good health. Some clones in this sample may be carry-over from other donors' samples.

The rearrangement links TRBV27 to TRBJ1-1; D is unclear. CDR1 and CDR2 (germline): MNHEY, SMNVEV (reference sequence). The V end lost 5 bases, the J end lost 2 bases, and 18 bases lay between the germline ends. CDR3 length: 16 residues. The CDR3 here is CASSPLPRSPNTEAFF. The CDR3 DNA is TGTGCCAGCAGTCCTCTCCCGAGGTCGCCCAACACTGAAGCTTTCTTT.

The chain couples TRBV29-1 to TRBJ1-2; 10 bases fit TRBD1. CDR3 size: 14 residues. Trimming cost V 3 bases and J 7 bases; bases outside gene matches: 8. Germline V gene sequence: CDR1 SQVTM, CDR2 ANQGSEA. CDR3 nucleotide sequence: TGCAGCGTTGAGGGTCAGGGACAGGGGCTTGGCTACACCTTC. Its translation is CSVEGQGQGLGYTF.

The V and J genes are TRBV27 and TRBJ2-7; 9 bases match TRBD1. The trim removed 7 bases at V and 2 bases at J, leaving 6 bases unmatched. Looked up from germline, CDR1 is MNHEY and CDR2 is SMNVEV (reference sequence). This CDR3 region has 14 residues. The DNA of the CDR3 is TGTGCCAGCACCCTGACAGGGGGGGCCTACGAGCAGTACTTC. Protein product: CASTLTGGAYEQYF.